This TCR beta chain was retrieved from a study of T cells in Graves' hyperthyroidism and ophthalmopathy. With 8 bases removed from V and 0 bases from J, the gap between germline ends came to 10 bases. CDR3 length equals 14 residues. CDR1 and CDR2 (germline): LNHNV, YYDKDF (reference sequence). Graves' hyperthyroidism was deemed stable absent ophthalmopathy progression within 18 months. Researchers took RNA transcripts and amplified the TCR beta CDR3 regions from them. Using the HTBI primer set, a first-round RT-PCR was run on the TCR CDR3. TCRdb reanalysed the multiplex PCR reads using MiXCR and keeps one entry per CDR3 protein. Of about 380,000 distinct CDR3 sequences listed, more than 11% were seen once; the top ten hold 9.5% to 11%.

The sequenced material came from blood. V is TRBV15 and J is TRBJ2-2; tentatively, D is TRBD2 (6 bases). This clonotype was obtained from a woman aged 55-70 years with Graves' hyperthyroidism. The CDR3 is CATSGEPNTGELFF. DNA of the CDR3: TGTGCCACCTCGGGAGAACCGAACACCGGGGAGCTGTTTTTT.